This T cell receptor (beta chain) came from a study of blood T cell repertoires in COVID-19. How the authors handled the data: Amplified reference gene primers provided the basis for estimating nucleated cell counts. Method: immunoSEQ multiplex PCR; TCRdb's copy keeps in-frame clones and lacks some. Clone size and the V and J calls come from that table; the DNA yielded D and trimming. The sample comprises about 180,000 clones, 85% to 90% of which are singletons, and more than 20% rests with the top ten. Germline V gene lookup returns CDR1 SGDLS and CDR2 YYNGEE. The CDR3 totals 16 residues. V lost 0 bases and J lost 0, with 12 bases in between.

Sequenced input: peripheral blood. This clonotype was sampled from a man aged 65-85 years with active or convalescent COVID-19. The V gene is TRBV9, the J gene TRBJ2-5; D call uncertain. CDR3 DNA: TGTGCCAGCAGCGTAGGTGCGGCCCAGTACCAAGAGACCCAGTACTTC. The encoded protein is CASSVGAAQYQETQYF.